This T cell receptor (beta chain) was profiled in a study of blood T cells in healthy people across ages. The use of a sample-barcoded 5' primer and a J-beta primer mix characterized a second PCR of roughly 7 to 11 cycles. Sequencing of every sample gave 3 million or more CDR3-containing paired-end reads. TCRdb ran MiXCR on the 5' RACE reads and lists one entry per CDR3 protein. This sample has over 750,000 distinct CDR3 sequences; about 25% occur once, and the top ten carry roughly 9%. This clonotype was counted only a few times. At one boundary the junction diverges from the germline segment, which might be a read error. These data were likewise used in another study, on T cells of mothers and their children. That paper notes: TCR recombination output is shaped by thymic selection similarly in related and unrelated pairs. No persistent microchimeric T cell clones were detected.

The sample taken for sequencing was blood. The receptor comes from a boy between 5 and 17 years old in good health.

The CDR3 region is CANSLAGSGNTIYF. Written as DNA, the CDR3 is TGTGCCAACAGTTTAGCTGGGAGTGGAAACACCATATATTTT. J is TRBJ1-3 and V is TRBV12-3 or TRBV12-4, with D unresolved. This CDR3 region has 14 residues.